These 27 T cell receptor beta chains were sequenced from one sample in a study of blood T cell repertoires in COVID-19. Using immunoSEQ multiplex PCR, the repertoire was profiled, and TCRdb retains in-frame clones only, with some absent. Among around 200,000 clones listed, 80% to 90% were seen once. Input material: peripheral blood. These receptor sequences come from a man younger than 45 with acute or convalescent COVID-19.

The chain employs TRBV30 and TRBJ2-1, with 10 positions matching TRBD2. Germline lookup yields CDR1 GTSNPN and CDR2 SVGIG (reference sequence). There are 16 residues in the CDR3. The J segment lost 0 bases and the V segment lost 3 bases, leaving 5 bases of the junction unmatched. CDR3 loop: CAWSSGRVSSYNEQFF. As DNA, the CDR3 is TGTGCCTGGAGCAGCGGGAGGGTTAGCTCCTACAATGAGCAGTTCTTC.

The V call is TRBV6-5, the J call TRBJ2-1; 8 bases match TRBD2. The CDR3 is 13 amino acids. J gave up 3 bases and V 7 bases, and 2 bases lay outside the gene matches. Per germline, CDR1 MNHEY and CDR2 SVGAGI. CDR3 region: CASTGTSYNEQFF. Here the CDR3 DNA reads TGTGCCAGCACCGGGACTAGCTACAATGAGCAGTTCTTC.

The chain carries TRBV28 and TRBJ1-1, with no clear D. The CDR3 is 12 amino acids. Germline-derived CDR1 and CDR2 are MDHEN and SYDVKM. Trimming stripped 10 bases from V and 1 base from J, with 10 bases between. The CDR3 region is CAIGSGNTEAFF. The CDR3 DNA is TGTGCCATCGGGTCGGGGAACACTGAAGCTTTCTTT.

V is TRBV6-6 and J is TRBJ1-2, with D possibly matching TRBD1 (5 bases). Germline assignment: CDR1 MNHNY and CDR2 SVGAGI (reference sequence). Trimming stripped 10 bases from V and 5 bases from J, with 17 bases between. The CDR3 contains 13 residues. The CDR3 reads CATLGPAGYGYTF. The CDR3 DNA is TGTGCCACGTTAGGGCCAGCAGGGTATGGCTACACCTTC.

This chain uses TRBV27 with TRBJ1-1; D gene ambiguous. The CDR3 contains 15 residues. V dropped 0 bases and J dropped 5 bases, with 13 bases sitting between them. Germline V lookup: CDR1 MNHEY, CDR2 SMNVEV (reference sequence). CDR3 sequence reads: CASSLSTTSGTEAFF. CDR3 in DNA: TGTGCCAGCAGTTTATCGACAACAAGTGGGACTGAAGCTTTCTTT.

The chain has TRBV5-4 and TRBJ1-2; 10 bases are a match to TRBD1. Trimming cost V 2 bases and J 8 bases; bases outside gene matches: 3. This CDR3 is 13 amino acids long. CDR1 is SGHNT, CDR2 YYREEE, per germline (reference sequence). CDR3 sequence (DNA): TGTGCCAGCAGCTTTGGGACAGGGGTCGGCTACACCTTC. It specifies CASSFGTGVGYTF.

The chain links TRBV4-1 to TRBJ1-5; TRBD1 might be the D (6 bases). In germline, CDR1 is MGHRA, CDR2 YSYEKL. The CDR3 is 15 amino acids. Trimming took 2 bases from V and 5 from J, leaving 13 bases between them. This chain's CDR3 is CASSQKTGWDQPQHF. In DNA form, the CDR3 reads TGCGCCAGCAGCCAAAAAACAGGGTGGGATCAGCCCCAGCATTTT.

The chain is built from TRBV18 and TRBJ1-5; D is perhaps TRBD1 (6 bases). The CDR3 sequence is 14 residues long. Deletions cut 2 bases from V and 7 bases from J, with 12 bases between. Germline V gene sequence: CDR1 KGHSH, CDR2 LQKENI. CDR3 coding DNA: TGTGCCAGCTCACCAGGACAGCCGGAGCAGCCCCAGCATTTT. Translated, it gives CASSPGQPEQPQHF. The whole variable domain, remainder taken from reference TRBV18 and TRBJ1-5, is NAGVMQNPRHLVRRRGQEARLRCSPMKGHSHVYWYRQLPEEGLKFMVYLQKENIIDESGMPKERFSAEFPKEGPSILRIQQVVRGDSAAYFCASSPGQPEQPQHFGDGTRLSIL.

This clone was seen ten or more times. CDR3 amino acids: CASSITGLITEAFF. The CDR3 DNA sequence: TGTGCCAGTAGTATTACAGGGCTAATTACTGAAGCTTTCTTT. The chain recombines TRBV19 with TRBJ1-1, with D perhaps matching TRBD1 (6 bases). Germline CDR1 reads LNHDA; CDR2 reads SQIVND (reference sequence). The CDR3 runs 14 residues. The V end was cut by 3 bases, the J end by 5 bases, with 13 bases between.

V usage is TRBV7-8 and J usage is TRBJ2-1; 9 positions match TRBD2. V trimming: 2 bases; J trimming: 7 bases; junction bases outside the gene matches: 12. Germline CDR1 reads SGHVS; CDR2 reads FQNEAQ. This CDR3 is 17 amino acids long. The CDR3 reads CASSLYRGSGGLNEQFF. The CDR3 region has the DNA TGTGCCAGCAGCTTATATCGGGGGAGCGGGGGGTTAAATGAGCAGTTCTTC. The whole variable domain, remainder taken from reference TRBV7-8 and TRBJ2-1, is GAGVSQSPRYKVAKRGQDVALRCDPISGHVSLFWYQQALGQGPEFLTYFQNEAQLDKSGLPSDRFFAERPEGSVSTLKIQRTQQEDSAVYLCASSLYRGSGGLNEQFFGPGTRLTVL.

This clone was seen once. The germline gene is not matched at one end of the junction; a read error may be the cause. Other DNA sequences in the sample encode the same CDR3. The chain carries TRBV29-1 and TRBJ2-2; D perhaps matches TRBD1 (10 bases). The germline V gene encodes CDR1 SQVTM and CDR2 ANQGSEA. The CDR3 covers 13 residues. The CDR3 spells CSFRQGAGGELFF. CDR3 DNA sequence: TGCAGCTTCCGACAGGGGGCGGGAGGGGAACTGTTTTTT.

This clone appeared once. The rearrangement links TRBV7-9 to TRBJ1-1, with D hard to call. CDR3 length: 14 residues. Per germline, CDR1 SEHNR and CDR2 FQNEAQ (reference sequence). Trimming took off 5 bases at V and 6 bases at J, with 16 bases between the two ends. For the CDR3, the DNA is TGTGCCAGCAGCGTTGAGGGTTGGTCTGCTGAAGCTTTCTTT. Protein sequence: CASSVEGWSAEAFF.

The V call is TRBV28, the J call TRBJ1-1, with no clear D. Germline V gives CDR1 MDHEN, CDR2 SYDVKM. Trimming took off 2 bases at V and 7 bases at J, with 5 bases between the two ends. The CDR3 runs 11 residues. The CDR3 protein is CASSLHSEAFF. Written as DNA, the CDR3 is TGTGCCAGCAGTTTACATAGTGAAGCTTTCTTT.

The chain is built from TRBV6-2 or TRBV6-3 and TRBJ1-1; D possibly corresponds to TRBD1 (6 bases). The CDR3 has 14 residues. V gave up 2 bases and J gave up 6 bases, with 13 bases separating them. Germline V gives CDR1 MNHEY, CDR2 SVGEGT. This chain's CDR3 is CASSYQQGRSEAFF. The CDR3 bases are TGTGCCAGCAGTTACCAACAGGGCAGGTCTGAAGCTTTCTTT.

This chain uses TRBV15 with TRBJ2-5; D is possibly TRBD2 (6 bases). Germline V gene data show CDR1 as LNHNV and CDR2 as YYDKDF (reference sequence). The CDR3 sequence is 14 residues long. Between the trimmed V and J ends, which lost 5 bases and 1 base, there was a span of 11 bases. The CDR3 region is CATSPRGGQETQYF. Written as DNA, the CDR3 is TGTGCCACCAGCCCTCGGGGAGGCCAAGAGACCCAGTACTTC.

This chain connects TRBV3-1 (or the pseudogene TRBV3-2) to TRBJ2-3; possible D gene TRBD1, 6 bases. This CDR3 region has 14 residues. Germline values: CDR1 LGHDT, CDR2 YNNKEL (reference sequence). Trimming cost V 4 bases and J 5 bases, with 13 bases left between them. The CDR3 loop is CASSLGQGKDTQYF. The CDR3, as DNA: TGTGCCAGCAGCCTAGGTCAGGGGAAAGATACGCAGTATTTT.

The chain combines TRBV6-5 with TRBJ1-5, with 9 bases matching TRBD1. The germline V gene encodes CDR1 MNHEY and CDR2 SVGAGI. The junction had 9 bases not matched to a gene; V was cut back by 6 bases and J by 6 bases. CDR3 size: 15 residues. The CDR3 coding sequence is TGTGCCAGCAGCAGCCCCCACAGGGGGCGTCAGCCCCAGCATTTT. Its protein is CASSSPHRGRQPQHF.

The chain joins TRBV3-1 (or the pseudogene TRBV3-2) to TRBJ1-2; a possible D gene is TRBD1 (6 bases). There are 17 residues in the CDR3. The germline gives CDR1 LGHDT, CDR2 YNNKEL (reference sequence). V lost 3 bases and J 1 base, leaving 18 bases between the germline ends. CDR3 region: CASSQRRSIRGNYGYTF. DNA of the CDR3: TGTGCCAGCAGCCAGCGCAGGAGCATCAGGGGTAACTATGGCTACACCTTC.

V is TRBV11-3 and J is TRBJ2-7; 10 nucleotides match TRBD1. The germline V gene encodes CDR1 SGHNT and CDR2 YENEEA. V was pared by 4 bases and J by 4 bases, with 4 bases of the junction left unmatched. The CDR3 runs to 14 residues. Written as DNA, the CDR3 is TGTGCCAGCAGCTCTAGGACAGGGGGATACGAGCAGTACTTC. As protein: CASSSRTGGYEQYF. The entire variable domain, with the rest obtained from reference TRBV11-3 and TRBJ2-7, is as follows: EAGVVQSPRYKIIEKKQPVAFWCNPISGHNTLYWYLQNLGQGPELLIRYENEEAVDDSQLPKDRFSAERLKGVDSTLKIQPAELGDSAVYLCASSSRTGGYEQYFGPGTRLTVT.

This clone was observed once. CDR3 region: CASSQNSGTVQETQYF. In nucleotides, the CDR3 is TGTGCCAGCAGCCAAAACTCCGGGACAGTCCAAGAGACCCAGTACTTC. The J gene is TRBJ2-5, the V gene TRBV16; 7 bases align to TRBD1. V trimming: 2 bases; J trimming: 1 base; junction bases outside the gene matches: 7. Germline V lookup: CDR1 KGHSY, CDR2 FQNENV. CDR3 length equals 16 residues.

This sequence joins TRBV3-1 (or the pseudogene TRBV3-2) and TRBJ2-1, with 12 bases identical to TRBD2. Germline V gives CDR1 LGHDT, CDR2 YNNKEL (reference sequence). The CDR3 loop spans 14 amino acids. The V and J ends lost 5 bases and 6 bases, in that order; junction bases with no gene match: 2. CDR3 sequence: CASSATSGGNEQFF. The DNA of the CDR3 is TGTGCCAGCAGCGCGACTAGCGGGGGCAATGAGCAGTTCTTC.

This sequence joins TRBV19 and TRBJ1-5, with 9 bases lining up with TRBD1. Unmatched junction bases numbered 13, after V lost 6 bases and J lost 7 bases. The CDR3 is 16 residues long. Germline lookup yields CDR1 LNHDA and CDR2 SQIVND (reference sequence). In DNA form, the CDR3 reads TGTGCCAGTAGCACCCCCCGACAGGGGGGTTTACAGCCCCAGCATTTT. Residues: CASSTPRQGGLQPQHF.

This clone turned up a few times. This chain links TRBV6-5 with TRBJ1-1; no firm D call. The CDR3 sequence is 15 residues long. Trimming left V 5 bases short and J 3 bases short, with 16 bases between. The germline V gene has CDR1 MNHEY and CDR2 SVGAGI. The CDR3 is CASSPRGRQYTEAFF. DNA of the CDR3: TGTGCCAGCAGTCCTCGAGGGCGACAATACACTGAAGCTTTCTTT.

This chain joins TRBV7-9 and TRBJ2-1; D not certain. Per germline, CDR1 SEHNR and CDR2 FQNEAQ (reference sequence). The CDR3 loop spans 16 amino acids. The V gene lost 4 bases and the J gene lost 0 bases, with 13 bases spanning the gap. The CDR3 is CASSSYPSSSYNEQFF. Here the CDR3 DNA reads TGTGCCAGCAGCTCCTATCCCTCCTCCTCCTACAATGAGCAGTTCTTC.

The chain joins TRBV5-1 to TRBJ1-6; the D is unclear. The CDR3 is made up of 16 amino acids. Germline loops: CDR1 SGHRS, CDR2 YFSETQ. V lost 0 bases and J lost 7, with 14 bases in between. The DNA of the CDR3 is TGCGCCAGCAGCTTGGGTGACTCTCCCGGCAATTCACCCCTCCACTTT. Its translation: CASSLGDSPGNSPLHF.

This clone was counted a single time. This chain uses TRBV5-1 with TRBJ1-5; D is uncertain. The germline CDR1 and CDR2 sequences are SGHRS and YFSETQ. V was shortened by 0 bases and J by 2 bases, with 9 bases between the two germline ends. The CDR3 extends over 15 amino acids. The CDR3 loop is CASSLDTTGNQPQHF. The CDR3 DNA reads TGCGCCAGCAGCTTGGATACGACTGGCAATCAGCCCCAGCATTTT.

This sequence joins TRBV30 and TRBJ2-7; TRBD2 aligns across 10 bases. V lost 5 bases, J lost 4 bases, and 14 bases stayed unmatched. From germline, CDR1 is GTSNPN and CDR2 SVGIG (reference sequence). CDR3 length: 16 residues. The CDR3, as DNA: TGTGCCTGGTCGAAAAAGCGGGGGGGTCCTTCTTACGAGCAGTACTTC. It translates to CAWSKKRGGPSYEQYF. Based on the CDR3 plus reference TRBV30 and TRBJ2-7, the full variable domain is SQTIHQWPATLVQPVGSPLSLECTVEGTSNPNLYWYRQAAGRGLQLLFYSVGIGQISSEVPQNLSASRPQDRQFILSSKKLLLSDSGFYLCAWSKKRGGPSYEQYFGPGTRLTVT.